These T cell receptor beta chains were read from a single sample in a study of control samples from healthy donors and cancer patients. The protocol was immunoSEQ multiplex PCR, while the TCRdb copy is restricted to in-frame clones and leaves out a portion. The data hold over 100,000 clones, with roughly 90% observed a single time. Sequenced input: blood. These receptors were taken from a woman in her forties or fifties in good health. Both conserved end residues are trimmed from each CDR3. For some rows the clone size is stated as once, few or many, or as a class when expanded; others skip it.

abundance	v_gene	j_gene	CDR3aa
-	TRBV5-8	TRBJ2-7	ASSFGEGYEQY
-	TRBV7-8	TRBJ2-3	ASSLEWRGKTSTDTQY
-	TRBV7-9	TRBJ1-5	ASSRGTDNQPQH
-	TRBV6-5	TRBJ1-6	ASTTLQGSPLH
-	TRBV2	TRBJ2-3	ASTTAIFLD
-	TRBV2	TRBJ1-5	ASRPGIDQPQH
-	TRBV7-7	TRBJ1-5	ARIRDNPCCGNQPQH
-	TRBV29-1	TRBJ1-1	SVRREDTNTEAF
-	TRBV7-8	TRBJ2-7	ASSLSRRSYEQY
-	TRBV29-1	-	SVERSGETQY
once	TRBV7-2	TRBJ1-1	ASSLDRGPTEAF
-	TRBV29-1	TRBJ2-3	SVFLRDTPLVLQY
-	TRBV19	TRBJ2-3	ASSWGTSATDTQY
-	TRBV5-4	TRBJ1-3	ASSLTGYSGNTIY
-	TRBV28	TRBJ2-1	ASSLDRVINEQF
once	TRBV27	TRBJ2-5	ASSLRRGEGQETQY
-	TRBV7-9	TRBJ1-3	AGRAQGSNGNTIY
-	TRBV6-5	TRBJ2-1	ASSYLAGGEGEQF
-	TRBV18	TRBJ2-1	ASSPGGGGYNEQF
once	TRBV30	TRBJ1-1	AWSADRNKEAF
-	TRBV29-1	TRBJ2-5	SVGQGSDTLY
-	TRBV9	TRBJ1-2	ASSVEGQRPNYGYT
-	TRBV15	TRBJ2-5	ATSRDFLVGETQY
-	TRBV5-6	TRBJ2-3	ASSSKGTRGTYGIEQY
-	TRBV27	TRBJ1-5	ASSLEGAAWGNQPQH
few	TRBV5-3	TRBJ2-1	ARSYSSSSYNEQF
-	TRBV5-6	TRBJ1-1	ASSLRVGGIMNTEAF
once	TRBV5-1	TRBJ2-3	ASSIFDSTDTQY
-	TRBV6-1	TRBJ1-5	ASSEYVDNQPRH
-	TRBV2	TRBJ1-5	ASSDGRQNQPQH
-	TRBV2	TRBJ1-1	ASSQDRNTEAF
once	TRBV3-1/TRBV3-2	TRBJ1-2	ASSLGQREKT
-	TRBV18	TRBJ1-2	ASSPPMGINYGYT
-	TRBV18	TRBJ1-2	ASSPPNSGVNYGYT